Below are 31 T cell receptor beta chains sequenced from a single sample in a study of human T cells and chemical hapten exposure. Time point in this sample: patch test 1, 2 weeks after DPC sensitization. Specified treatment: therapeutic diphenylcyclopropenone sensitization with weekly scalp DPC. TCRdb re-called the RACE reads through MiXCR, storing one row per CDR3 protein. The sample records around 300,000 distinct CDR3 sequences, roughly 6.9% being singletons. The sequencing used whole blood, collected in connection with sensitization to the hapten diphenylcyclopropenone (DPC). All receptors derive from a woman aged 18-29 years with alopecia areata. Some clones in this sample may be carry-over from other donors' samples.

This clonotype was found many times. The CDR3 sequence: CASSYSIGAGELFF. CDR3 coding DNA: TGTGCCAGCAGTTACTCGATTGGGGCCGGGGAGCTGTTTTTT. The rearrangement uses TRBV6-2 or TRBV6-3 and TRBJ2-2; D unclear. The germline V and J ends were trimmed by 0 bases and 6 bases, with 8 bases remaining between them. From germline, CDR1 is MNHEY and CDR2 SVGEGT. The CDR3 is made up of 14 amino acids.

This clonotype has ten or more counts. The chain uses TRBV18 and TRBJ1-6, with 7 bases identical to TRBD1. V lost 1 base, J lost 7 bases, and 10 bases stayed unmatched. There are 17 residues in the CDR3. Germline CDR1 reads KGHSH; CDR2 reads LQKENI. CDR3 coding DNA: TGTGCCAGCTCACCACTACGGACAGGACAATCAAATTCACCCCTCCACTTT. This codes for CASSPLRTGQSNSPLHF. Using reference TRBV18 and TRBJ1-6 for the parts outside the CDR3, the full variable domain is NAGVMQNPRHLVRRRGQEARLRCSPMKGHSHVYWYRQLPEEGLKFMVYLQKENIIDESGMPKERFSAEFPKEGPSILRIQQVVRGDSAAYFCASSPLRTGQSNSPLHFGNGTRLTVT.

At least ten counts were recorded for this clonotype. This rearrangement joins TRBV6-2 or TRBV6-3 to TRBJ2-1, with D perhaps matching TRBD1 or TRBD2 (6 bases each). This CDR3 has 15 amino acids. The germline V gene encodes CDR1 MNHEY and CDR2 SVGEGT. The V and J ends lost 2 bases and 6 bases respectively, with 14 bases between them. The CDR3 DNA reads TGTGCCAGCAGTTACCGGGGGCGATCGGGCAATGAGCAGTTCTTC. As protein: CASSYRGRSGNEQFF.

Ten or more counts support this clonotype. The V gene is TRBV6-2 or TRBV6-3, the J gene TRBJ2-3; tentative D call: TRBD2 (6 bases). V shed 6 bases and J shed 1 base, with 14 bases lying between them. This CDR3 contains 15 residues. Germline assignment: CDR1 MNHEY and CDR2 SVGEGT. The CDR3 DNA follows: TGTGCCAGCAGCCTGACTAGTTTTCGCACAGATACGCAGTATTTT. Protein sequence: CASSLTSFRTDTQYF.

This clonotype has a count of ten or more. The chain is built from TRBV14 and TRBJ1-1, with D unresolved. This CDR3 comprises 13 residues. Germline V gene sequence: CDR1 SGHDN, CDR2 FVKESK. Trimming stripped 4 bases from V and 1 base from J, with 7 bases between. Here the CDR3 DNA reads TGTGCCAGCAGCCGTGAGAGGAACACTGAAGCTTTCTTT. Protein sequence: CASSRERNTEAFF.

This clonotype occurred many times. This rearrangement joins TRBV14 to TRBJ2-5; tentatively, D is TRBD2 (5 bases). Germline CDR1 is SGHDN and CDR2 is FVKESK. The CDR3 has 13 amino acids. V was trimmed by 2 bases and J by 9 bases, leaving 13 bases between them. CDR3 nucleotide sequence: TGTGCCAGCAGCCAATCGTCAAACGGGGCCCAGTACTTC. Translation: CASSQSSNGAQYF.

The chain links TRBV5-1 to TRBJ2-1; 7 bases fit TRBD2. Germline CDR1 and CDR2: SGHRS and YFSETQ. CDR3 length equals 17 residues. V lost 1 base, J lost 6 bases, and 13 bases stayed unmatched. The CDR3 DNA follows: TGCGCCAGCAGCTTGTCCCCGACTAGCAGCCCCCCCAATGAGCAGTTCTTC. Translation gives CASSLSPTSSPPNEQFF. Using reference TRBV5-1 and TRBJ2-1 for the parts outside the CDR3, the full variable domain is KAGVTQTPRYLIKTRGQQVTLSCSPISGHRSVSWYQQTPGQGLQFLFEYFSETQRNKGNFPGRFSGRQFSNSRSEMNVSTLELGDSALYLCASSLSPTSSPPNEQFFGPGTRLTVL.

The sample holds a few counts of this clonotype. The CDR3 loop reads CASIRQLRGAGANVLTF. The CDR3 DNA follows: TGTGCCAGCATCCGACAACTGAGGGGAGCTGGGGCCAACGTCCTGACTTTC. This chain connects TRBV6-6 to TRBJ2-6; the D gene could be TRBD1 or TRBD2 (5 bases each). This CDR3 is 17 amino acids long. The ends were cut back, 7 bases at V and 2 bases at J, with 18 bases in the middle. The germline V gene encodes CDR1 MNHNY and CDR2 SVGAGI (reference sequence).

This clonotype was seen only a few times. The chain employs TRBV18 and TRBJ2-1, with D tentatively TRBD2 (5 bases). This CDR3 comprises 17 residues. Trimming stripped 1 base from V and 5 bases from J, with 18 bases between. Germline V gene sequence: CDR1 KGHSH, CDR2 LQKENI. CDR3 sequence reads: CASSPLFAGLTNNEQFF. CDR3 coding DNA: TGTGCCAGCTCACCACTTTTTGCAGGACTGACAAACAATGAGCAGTTCTTC.

This clonotype appeared many times. One junction end disagrees with the germline gene, perhaps due to a read error. The CDR3 DNA reads TGTGCCAGCAGCCAAGGCCCCCGGGGCCGACTTTTT. It encodes CASSQGPRGRLF. The J gene is TRBJ2-2, the V gene TRBV3-1; TRBD1 or TRBD2 may be the D gene (5 bases each). Germline V gives CDR1 LGHDT, CDR2 YNNKEL (reference sequence). The CDR3 runs 12 residues.

CDR3 protein: CASSPDGGGSYNEQFF. CDR3 in DNA: TGCGCCAGCAGTCCTGACGGGGGGGGGTCCTACAATGAGCAGTTCTTC. The chain joins TRBV4-3 to TRBJ2-1, with 8 bases lining up with TRBD2. V dropped 6 bases and J dropped 1; count of bases not matched to a gene: 8. Germline CDR1 and CDR2: LGHNA and YSLEER. The CDR3 contains 16 residues.

The chain recombines TRBV27 with TRBJ2-7; 7 positions agree with TRBD1. Germline-derived CDR1 and CDR2 are MNHEY and SMNVEV (reference sequence). The J segment lost 6 bases and the V segment lost 5 bases, leaving 10 bases of the junction unmatched. The CDR3 extends over 14 amino acids. CDR3 loop: CASSPRQGPLEQYF. As DNA, the CDR3 is TGTGCCAGCAGTCCGCGACAGGGCCCTCTCGAGCAGTACTTC.

The chain links TRBV29-1 to TRBJ1-1, with D tentatively TRBD1 (5 bases). This CDR3 comprises 13 residues. Trimming stripped 3 bases from V and 4 bases from J, with 12 bases between. Germline V gene lookup returns CDR1 SQVTM and CDR2 ANQGSEA. CDR3 in DNA: TGCAGCGTTGACAGGGCACTAGGCACTGAAGCTTTCTTT. Translated: CSVDRALGTEAFF.

This sequence joins TRBV5-1 and TRBJ1-1; D is unresolved. The CDR3 is 14 residues long. Germline assignment: CDR1 SGHRS and CDR2 YFSETQ. The germline V and J ends were trimmed by 3 bases and 5 bases, with 14 bases remaining between them. The CDR3 protein is CASSSYRDGTEAFF. Here the CDR3 DNA reads TGCGCCAGCAGCTCCTACAGAGATGGTACTGAAGCTTTCTTT.

This clonotype is medium-sized by share. The DNA of the CDR3 is TGTGCCAGCAGCGTAGTCCAGGGAAGCAATCAGCCCCAGCATTTT. Amino acid sequence: CASSVVQGSNQPQHF. The chain recombines TRBV28 with TRBJ1-5; D is perhaps TRBD1 (5 bases). The V gene's germline CDR1 is MDHEN and CDR2 SYDVKM. The V and J ends lost 6 bases and 1 base respectively, with 13 bases between them. The CDR3 extends over 15 amino acids.

This clonotype was counted ten times or more. The genes are TRBV25-1 and TRBJ2-5; unclear D gene. CDR1 and CDR2 from the germline V gene are MGHDK and SYGVNS. This CDR3 spans 12 amino acids. V was trimmed by 5 bases and J by 5 bases, leaving 9 bases between them. The CDR3 protein is CASSSPPETQYF. DNA of the CDR3: TGTGCCAGCAGTTCCCCCCCCGAGACCCAGTACTTC.

This clonotype has at least ten counts. The chain carries TRBV28 and TRBJ2-7, with 7 bases fitting TRBD1. Per germline, CDR1 MDHEN and CDR2 SYDVKM. The CDR3 loop spans 17 amino acids. With 1 base clipped from V and 1 base from J, the junction kept 10 bases outside the gene matches. CDR3 bases: TGTGCCAGCAGTTTATCTTCGTTTGGGACAGAGTCCTACGAGCAGTACTTC. Translating gives CASSLSSFGTESYEQYF.

This clonotype occurred a few times. The chain links TRBV4-2 to TRBJ1-6, with a tentative D call TRBD1 (6 bases). The length of the CDR3 is 16 residues. The V gene's germline CDR1 is LGHNA and CDR2 YNFKEQ. The V end lost 0 bases, the J end lost 2 bases, and 8 bases lay between the germline ends. CDR3 in amino acids: CASSQDKGAYNSPLHF. In nucleotides, the CDR3 is TGTGCCAGCAGCCAAGATAAGGGGGCCTATAATTCACCCCTCCACTTT.

The chain couples TRBV27 to TRBJ2-3; D gene unclear. This CDR3 contains 14 residues. Trimming shortened V by 5 bases and J by 1 base, and 10 bases separated the two germline ends. CDR1 and CDR2 (germline): MNHEY, SMNVEV (reference sequence). The CDR3 DNA reads TGTGCCAGCAGTGGCTACCTGGGCACAGATACGCAGTATTTT. The encoded protein is CASSGYLGTDTQYF.

The chain carries TRBV12-3 or TRBV12-4 and TRBJ1-2; D unresolved. The V end lost 3 bases, the J end lost 6 bases, and 11 bases lay between the germline ends. CDR3 length equals 13 residues. CDR3 in DNA: TGTGCCAGCAGTTTGATAGGAAGGGATGGCTACACCTTC. Protein: CASSLIGRDGYTF.

This clonotype appeared a few times. This rearrangement joins TRBV28 to TRBJ1-5, with D tentatively TRBD1 (5 bases). The CDR3 is 13 residues long. The germline CDR1 and CDR2 sequences are MDHEN and SYDVKM. This chain's CDR3 is CAHQGYSNQPQHF. CDR3 sequence (DNA): TGTGCTCACCAGGGCTATAGCAATCAGCCCCAGCATTTT.

Ten or more counts support this clonotype. The rearrangement joins TRBV29-1 to TRBJ2-5, with TRBD1 identical over 7 bases. J was trimmed by 1 base and V by 5 bases; bases with no gene match: 4. Per the germline V gene, CDR1 is SQVTM and CDR2 is ANQGSEA. The CDR3 loop spans 13 amino acids. The CDR3 spells CSVIRDSQETQYF. As DNA, the CDR3 is TGCAGCGTTATCCGGGACAGCCAAGAGACCCAGTACTTC.

This clonotype occurred many times. The V call is TRBV28, the J call TRBJ2-1, with 9 bases lining up with TRBD2. CDR1 MDHEN and CDR2 SYDVKM come from the germline V gene. V lost 8 bases and J lost 9; bases outside the gene matches: 11. This CDR3 contains 14 residues. The CDR3 sequence: CASLSGGTTGEQFF. The CDR3 bases are TGTGCCAGCCTGAGCGGGGGGACCACCGGTGAGCAGTTCTTC.

This chain connects TRBV6-2 or TRBV6-3 to TRBJ1-2; D gene unclear. Trimming left V 5 bases short and J 4 bases short, with 23 bases between. The CDR3 consists of 17 residues. Germline V gene sequence: CDR1 MNHEY, CDR2 SVGEGT. CDR3 coding DNA: TGTGCCAGCAGTCCGGGTTTTCGCTTCCCTGCCCCCTATGGCTACACCTTC. Translated: CASSPGFRFPAPYGYTF.

This clonotype was detected ten times or more. CDR3 nucleotides: TGTGCCAGCAGTTACTCCCAACCCTACAATGAGCAGTTCTTC. It codes for CASSYSQPYNEQFF. The chain joins TRBV6-2 or TRBV6-3 to TRBJ2-1; no clear D. Looked up from germline, CDR1 is MNHEY and CDR2 is SVGEGT. The CDR3 is 14 residues long. V lost 0 bases to trimming and J lost 2 bases, with 5 bases between them.

J is TRBJ1-1 and V is TRBV20-1; D is unresolved. This CDR3 is 13 amino acids long. Trimming stripped 4 bases from V and 5 bases from J, with 14 bases between. Looked up from germline, CDR1 is DFQATT and CDR2 is SNEGSKA (reference sequence). CDR3 protein: CSATSASWTEAFF. The CDR3 DNA reads TGCAGTGCTACCTCGGCTTCGTGGACTGAAGCTTTCTTT.

There are a few counts of this clonotype. The J gene is TRBJ1-5, the V gene TRBV7-2, with unresolved D. The length of the CDR3 is 15 residues. Germline lookup yields CDR1 SGHTA and CDR2 FQGNSA. V lost 1 base, J lost 6 bases, and 13 bases lay in between. The CDR3 here is CASSLVEGGGQPQHF. Written as DNA, the CDR3 is TGTGCCAGCAGCTTAGTGGAAGGAGGAGGTCAGCCCCAGCATTTT. Full variable domain (remainder filled in from reference TRBV7-2 and TRBJ1-5): GAGVSQSPSNKVTEKGKDVELRCDPISGHTALYWYRQSLGQGLEFLIYFQGNSAPDKSGLPSDRFSAERTGGSVSTLTIQRTQQEDSAVYLCASSLVEGGGQPQHFGDGTRLSIL.

In this sample, this clonotype turned up many times. The V gene is TRBV6-2 or TRBV6-3, the J gene TRBJ1-1; D call uncertain. CDR1 is MNHEY and CDR2 is SVGEGT in the germline V gene. V dropped 4 bases and J dropped 3 bases, with 12 bases sitting between them. The CDR3 runs 14 residues. CDR3 residues: CASSWASGHTEAFF. The CDR3 DNA reads as TGTGCCAGCAGTTGGGCCAGCGGCCACACTGAAGCTTTCTTT.

In this sample, this clonotype turned up a few times. This sequence joins TRBV3-1 and TRBJ1-5; D is perhaps TRBD1 (5 bases). CDR1 and CDR2 from the germline V gene are LGHDT and YNNKEL (reference sequence). There are 14 residues in the CDR3. Trimming cost V 3 bases and J 5 bases, with 11 bases left between them. The CDR3 protein is CASSHLTDYQPQHF. As DNA, the CDR3 is TGTGCCAGCAGCCATCTGACAGATTATCAGCCCCAGCATTTT.

The chain carries TRBV6-6 and TRBJ2-3; either TRBD1 or TRBD2 may fit D (5 bases each). The V end was cut by 3 bases, the J end by 9 bases, with 22 bases between. Germline loops: CDR1 MNHNY, CDR2 SVGAGI (reference sequence). The CDR3 consists of 16 residues. DNA of the CDR3: TGTGCCAGCAGTTATAGGTCGGGGCTACAGTCATCAACGCAGTATTTT. Protein sequence: CASSYRSGLQSSTQYF.

The V call is TRBV7-9, the J call TRBJ2-3, with TRBD1 as a possible D gene (6 bases). This CDR3 has 15 amino acids. V was shortened by 5 bases and J by 0 bases, with 12 bases between the two germline ends. CDR1 SEHNR and CDR2 FQNEAQ come from the germline V gene (reference sequence). Here the CDR3 DNA reads TGTGCCAGCAGCCTAACGACAGGTAGCACAGATACGCAGTATTTT. This sequence encodes CASSLTTGSTDTQYF. Full variable domain (missing parts from reference TRBV7-9 and TRBJ2-3): DTGVSQNPRHKITKRGQNVTFRCDPISEHNRLYWYRQTLGQGPEFLTYFQNEAQLEKSRLLSDRFSAERPKGSFSTLEIQRTEQGDSAMYLCASSLTTGSTDTQYFGPGTRLTVL.